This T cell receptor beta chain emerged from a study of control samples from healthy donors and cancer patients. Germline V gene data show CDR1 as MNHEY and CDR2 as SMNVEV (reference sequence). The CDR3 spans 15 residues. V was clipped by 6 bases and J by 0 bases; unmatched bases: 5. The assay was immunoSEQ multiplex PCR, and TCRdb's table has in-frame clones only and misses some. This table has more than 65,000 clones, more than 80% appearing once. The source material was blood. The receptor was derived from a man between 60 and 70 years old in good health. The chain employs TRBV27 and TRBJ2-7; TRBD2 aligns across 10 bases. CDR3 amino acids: CASSPGLADSYEQYF. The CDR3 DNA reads TGTGCCAGCAGCCCCGGACTAGCGGACTCCTACGAGCAGTACTTC.